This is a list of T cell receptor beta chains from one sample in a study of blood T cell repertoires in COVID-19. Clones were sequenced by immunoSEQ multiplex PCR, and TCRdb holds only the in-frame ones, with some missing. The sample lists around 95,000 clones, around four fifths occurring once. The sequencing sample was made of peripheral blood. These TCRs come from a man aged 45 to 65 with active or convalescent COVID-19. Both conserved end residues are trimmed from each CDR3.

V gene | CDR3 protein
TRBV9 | ASSPGTGYVETQY
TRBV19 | ASSPLLAAYEQY
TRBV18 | ASSRSRGSTDTQY
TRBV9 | ASSVGGGYGYT
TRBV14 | ASSRSGRDTQY
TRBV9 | ASSPRVGVGTGELF
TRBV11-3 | ASSLGDFPSAGETQY
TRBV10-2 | ASRGTGQETQY
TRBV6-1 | ASSEQGASYNEQF
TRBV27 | ASSFSGTTSGELF
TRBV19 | ASKGLEGQGEVQPQH
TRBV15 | ATSRETTGLQPQH
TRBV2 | ASSEEGAFSNQPQH
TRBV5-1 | ASQIQSGALETQY
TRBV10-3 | AISEPGGSRQNYGYT
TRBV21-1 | ASSKEQGANYGYT
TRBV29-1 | SVVEQPGNTIY
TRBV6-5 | ASSYGTGLKEKLF
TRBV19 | ASTNRGRGNTGELF
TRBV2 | ASSARTGIAEAF
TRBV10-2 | ASSGPGTSGRDTQY
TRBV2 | ASSGTGNYGYT
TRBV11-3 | ASSMGQVRDEQF
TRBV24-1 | ATSDPGQGGANVLT
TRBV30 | AGQENGRQY
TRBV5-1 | ASSLGQGTDEQF
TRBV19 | ASSQGGGNQPQH
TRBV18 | ASSPEFGTDYEQY
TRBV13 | ASSVQGQPQH
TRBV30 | AWNAGMNTEAF
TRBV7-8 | ASSLGTSGGDEQF
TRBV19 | ASSILVGQNYEQY
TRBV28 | ASSYPGTSVDTQY
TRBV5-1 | ASSFGLAGETQY
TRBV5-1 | ASTERVSGAEQF
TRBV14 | ASSRLLGSYEQY
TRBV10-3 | AISERRQGASNQPQH
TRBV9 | ASSVLQGVNTEAF
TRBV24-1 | ATSDPAGGLETQY
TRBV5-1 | ASSLGGSGANVLT